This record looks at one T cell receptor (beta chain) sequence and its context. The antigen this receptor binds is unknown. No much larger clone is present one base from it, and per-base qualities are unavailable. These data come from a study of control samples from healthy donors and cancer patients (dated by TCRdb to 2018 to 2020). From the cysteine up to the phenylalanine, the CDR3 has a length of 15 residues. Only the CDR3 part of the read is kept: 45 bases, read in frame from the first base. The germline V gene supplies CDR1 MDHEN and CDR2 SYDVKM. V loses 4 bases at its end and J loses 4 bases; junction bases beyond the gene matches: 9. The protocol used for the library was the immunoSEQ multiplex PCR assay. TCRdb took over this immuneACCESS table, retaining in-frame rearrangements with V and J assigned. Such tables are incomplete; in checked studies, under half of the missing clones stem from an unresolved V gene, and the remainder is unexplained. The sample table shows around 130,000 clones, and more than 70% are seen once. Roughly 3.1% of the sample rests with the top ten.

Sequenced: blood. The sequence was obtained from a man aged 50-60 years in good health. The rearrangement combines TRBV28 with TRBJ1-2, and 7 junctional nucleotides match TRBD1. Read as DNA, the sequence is TGTGCCAGCAGTTCCTGGGACAGTCGAAGCTATGGCTACACCTTC. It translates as CASSSWDSRSYGYTF.